By sample fraction, the clone carrying this T cell receptor beta chain is large. As yet, its antigen is unknown. The entry originates in a study of chemoradiotherapy in HPV16-positive cancers. Study summary: Functional T-cell assays on two HPV16-positive patients' cells defined candidate HPV-specific clones and common TCR motifs.

Broader study findings: HPV-responsive T-cell expansion during chemoradiotherapy was linked to improved recurrence-free survival in HPV16-positive patients. Non-HPV-specific T cells did not expand in tumors during treatment, whereas candidate HPV-specific clones and E7-related motifs did. Functional assays defining HPV-specific T cells used only a couple of HPV16-positive patients.

The V gene's germline CDR1 is MDHEN and CDR2 SYDVKM. The CDR3 is 14 amino acids. The V and J ends lost 6 bases and 8 bases respectively, with 16 bases between them. Generated by immunoSEQ multiplex PCR, the TCRdb table keeps only in-frame clones and is missing some. The table includes thousands of clones, around 86% detected once. V is TRBV28 and J is TRBJ1-4; unclear D gene. The TCR sequence derives from a human donor with HPV-associated anogenital cancer. The sequenced sample was tumor tissue, obtained from a patient who underwent chemoradiotherapy. CDR3 sequence: CASSLGRGLEKLFF. The CDR3, as DNA: TGTGCCAGCAGCCTCGGTCGGGGATTGGAAAAACTGTTTTTT.